Detailed here is one T cell receptor (beta chain). This sample was included in a study of blood T cell repertoires in COVID-19. Looking at the study overall: Sites in the United States, Italy and Spain provided acute and convalescent COVID-19 samples. PBMCs, B-cell-depleted T cells, or T cells were the source of the cDNA or gDNA that made up the material.

Authors' analysis steps: Counts of nucleated cells, estimated from reference gene primer amplification, were obtained. The data were produced by immunoSEQ multiplex PCR, yet TCRdb's version contains in-frame clones alone and is incomplete. That table gives V, J and clone size, and the DNA gave D and trimming. The sample carries about 670,000 clones, about nine tenths recorded once. The CDR3 is 15 amino acids. Trimming stripped 3 bases from V and 5 bases from J, with 14 bases between. Germline V gene lookup returns CDR1 LNHDA and CDR2 SQIVND (reference sequence). The sequenced sample consisted of peripheral blood. The chain recombines TRBV19 with TRBJ2-1; D might be TRBD2 (7 bases). The clonotype comes from a woman under 30 with acute or convalescent COVID-19. The CDR3 region has the DNA TGTGCCAGTAGTATTCTGGGGGGGCCAGACAATGAGCAGTTCTTC. It codes for CASSILGGPDNEQFF.